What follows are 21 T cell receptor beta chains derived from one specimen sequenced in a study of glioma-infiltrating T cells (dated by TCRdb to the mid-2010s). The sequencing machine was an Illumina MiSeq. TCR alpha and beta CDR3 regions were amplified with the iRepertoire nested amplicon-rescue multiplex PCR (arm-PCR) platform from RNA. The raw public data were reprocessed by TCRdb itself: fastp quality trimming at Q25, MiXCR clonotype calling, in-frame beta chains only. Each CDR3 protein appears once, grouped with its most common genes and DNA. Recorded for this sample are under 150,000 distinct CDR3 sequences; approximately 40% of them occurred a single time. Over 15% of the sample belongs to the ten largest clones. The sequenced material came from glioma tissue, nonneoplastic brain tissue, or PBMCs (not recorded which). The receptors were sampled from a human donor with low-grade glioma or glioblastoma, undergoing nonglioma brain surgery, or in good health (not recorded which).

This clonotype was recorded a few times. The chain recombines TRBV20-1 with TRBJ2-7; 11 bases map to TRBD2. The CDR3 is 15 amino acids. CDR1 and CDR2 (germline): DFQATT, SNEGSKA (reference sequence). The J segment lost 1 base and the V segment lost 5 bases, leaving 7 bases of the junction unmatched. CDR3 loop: CSAGLAGGLSYEQYF. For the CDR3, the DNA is TGCAGTGCTGGCCTAGCGGGAGGCCTATCCTACGAGCAGTACTTC.

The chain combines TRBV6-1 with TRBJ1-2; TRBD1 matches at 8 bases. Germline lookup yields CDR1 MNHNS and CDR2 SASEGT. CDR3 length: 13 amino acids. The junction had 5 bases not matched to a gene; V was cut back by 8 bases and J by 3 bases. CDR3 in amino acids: CASGDRSDYGYTF. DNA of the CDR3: TGTGCCAGCGGGGACAGGTCCGACTATGGCTACACCTTC.

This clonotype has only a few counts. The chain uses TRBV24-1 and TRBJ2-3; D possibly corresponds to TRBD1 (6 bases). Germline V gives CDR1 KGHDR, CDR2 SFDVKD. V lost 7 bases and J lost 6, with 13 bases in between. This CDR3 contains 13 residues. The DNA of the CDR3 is TGTGCCACCAGGGGGGCAGGACCCGATACGCAGTATTTT. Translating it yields CATRGAGPDTQYF.

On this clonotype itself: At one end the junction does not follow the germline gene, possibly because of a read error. The CDR3 protein is CASSDGRLNTEAFF. The CDR3 DNA is TGCGCCAGCAGTGACGGCAGGTTGAACACTGAAGCTTTCTTT. The rearrangement joins TRBV7-4 to TRBJ1-1, with D unresolved. CDR1 is SGHVT and CDR2 is SQSDAQ in the germline V gene. The CDR3 length is 14 residues.

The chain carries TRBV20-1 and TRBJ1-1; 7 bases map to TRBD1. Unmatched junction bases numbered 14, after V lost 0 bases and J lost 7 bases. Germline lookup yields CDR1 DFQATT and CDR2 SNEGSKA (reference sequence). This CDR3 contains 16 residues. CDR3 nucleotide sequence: TGCAGTGCTAGAGATGGAACGGGACAGCCAGACAATGAAGCTTTCTTT. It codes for CSARDGTGQPDNEAFF.

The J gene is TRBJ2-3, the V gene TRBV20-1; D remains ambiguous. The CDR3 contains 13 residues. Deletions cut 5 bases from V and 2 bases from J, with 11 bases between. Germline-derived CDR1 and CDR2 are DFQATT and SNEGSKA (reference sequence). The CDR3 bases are TGCAGTGCTGACGTAGGTGTCACAGATACGCAGTATTTT. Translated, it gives CSADVGVTDTQYF.

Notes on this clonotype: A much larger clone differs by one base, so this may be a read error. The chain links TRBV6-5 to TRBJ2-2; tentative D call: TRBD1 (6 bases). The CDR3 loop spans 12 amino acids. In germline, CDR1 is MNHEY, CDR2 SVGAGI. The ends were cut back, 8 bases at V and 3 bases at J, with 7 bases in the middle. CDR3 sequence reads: CASGTYTGELFF. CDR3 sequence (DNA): TGTGCCAGCGGGACATACACCGGGGAGCTGTTTTTT.

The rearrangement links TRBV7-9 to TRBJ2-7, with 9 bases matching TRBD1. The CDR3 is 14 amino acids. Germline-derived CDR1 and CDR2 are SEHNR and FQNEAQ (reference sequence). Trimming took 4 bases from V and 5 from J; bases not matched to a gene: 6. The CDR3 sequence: CASSSRTGAHEQYF. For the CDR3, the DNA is TGTGCCAGCAGCTCCCGGACAGGGGCCCACGAGCAGTACTTC.

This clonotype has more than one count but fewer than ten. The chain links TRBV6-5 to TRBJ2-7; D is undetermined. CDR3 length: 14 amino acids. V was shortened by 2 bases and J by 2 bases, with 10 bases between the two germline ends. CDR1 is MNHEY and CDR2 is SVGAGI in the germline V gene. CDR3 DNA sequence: TGTGCCAGCAGTTACCCCGCAGACCCCTACGAGCAGTACTTC. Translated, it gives CASSYPADPYEQYF.

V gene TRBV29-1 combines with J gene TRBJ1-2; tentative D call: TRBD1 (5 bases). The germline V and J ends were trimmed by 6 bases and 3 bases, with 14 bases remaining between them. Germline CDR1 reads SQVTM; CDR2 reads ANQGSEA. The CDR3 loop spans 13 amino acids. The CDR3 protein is CSVRHRDDYGYTF. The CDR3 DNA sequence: TGCAGCGTGAGACACCGGGACGACTATGGCTACACCTTC.

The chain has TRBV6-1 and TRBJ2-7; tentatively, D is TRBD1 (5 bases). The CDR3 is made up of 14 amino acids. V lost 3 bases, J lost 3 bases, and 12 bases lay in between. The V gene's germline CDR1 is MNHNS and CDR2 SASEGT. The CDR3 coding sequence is TGTGCCAGCAGTGAGATCTCAGGGCGCTACGAGCAGTACTTC. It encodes CASSEISGRYEQYF.

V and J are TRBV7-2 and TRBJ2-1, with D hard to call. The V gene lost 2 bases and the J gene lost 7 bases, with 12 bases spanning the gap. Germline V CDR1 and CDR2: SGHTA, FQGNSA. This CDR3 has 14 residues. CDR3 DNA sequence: TGTGCCAGCAGCTTAACCCCCCCGATGAATGAGCAGTTCTTC. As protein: CASSLTPPMNEQFF.

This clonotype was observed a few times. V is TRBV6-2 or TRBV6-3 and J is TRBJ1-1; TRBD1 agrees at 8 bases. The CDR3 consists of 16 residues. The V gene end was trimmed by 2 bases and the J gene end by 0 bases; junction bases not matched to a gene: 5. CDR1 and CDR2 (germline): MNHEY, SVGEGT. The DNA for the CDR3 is TGTGCCAGCAGTTACCCGACAGGGGAAATGAACACTGAAGCTTTCTTT. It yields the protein CASSYPTGEMNTEAFF.

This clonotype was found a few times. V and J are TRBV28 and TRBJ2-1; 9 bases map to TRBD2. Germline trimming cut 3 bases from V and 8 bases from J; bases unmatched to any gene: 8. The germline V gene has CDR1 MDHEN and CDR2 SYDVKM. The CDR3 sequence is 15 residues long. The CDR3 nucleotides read TGTGCCAGCAGTTTTTCTAGCGGGAAGAACTATGAGCAGTTCTTC. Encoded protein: CASSFSSGKNYEQFF.

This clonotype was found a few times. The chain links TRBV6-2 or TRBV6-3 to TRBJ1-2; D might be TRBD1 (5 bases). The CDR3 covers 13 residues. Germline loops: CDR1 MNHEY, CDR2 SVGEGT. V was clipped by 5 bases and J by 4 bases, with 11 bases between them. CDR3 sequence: CASSPTGSYGYTF. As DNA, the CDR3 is TGTGCCAGCAGTCCTACAGGAAGCTATGGCTACACCTTC.

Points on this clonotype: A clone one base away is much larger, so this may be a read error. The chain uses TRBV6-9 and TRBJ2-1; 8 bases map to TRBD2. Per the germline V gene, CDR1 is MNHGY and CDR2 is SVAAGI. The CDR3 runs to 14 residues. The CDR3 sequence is CASSFGPAGDERFF. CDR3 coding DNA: TGTGCCAGCAGTTTCGGCCCAGCGGGAGACGAGCGGTTCTTC.

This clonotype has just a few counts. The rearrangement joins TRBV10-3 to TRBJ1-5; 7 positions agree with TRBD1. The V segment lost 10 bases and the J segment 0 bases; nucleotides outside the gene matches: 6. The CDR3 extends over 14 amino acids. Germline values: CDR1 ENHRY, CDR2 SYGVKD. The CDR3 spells CATDTGDSNQPQHF. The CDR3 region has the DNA TGTGCCACAGATACAGGGGATAGCAATCAGCCCCAGCATTTT.

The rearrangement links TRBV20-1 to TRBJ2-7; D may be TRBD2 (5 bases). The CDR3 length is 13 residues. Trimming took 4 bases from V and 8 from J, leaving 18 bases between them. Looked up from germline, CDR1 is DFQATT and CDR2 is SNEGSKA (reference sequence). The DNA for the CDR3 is TGCAGTGCTATCGATAGCGAGCCTGGAAAGCAGTACTTC. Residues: CSAIDSEPGKQYF.

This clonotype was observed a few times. CDR3 DNA sequence: TGCAGTGCTAGAGGGTCATCCGAGCAGTACTTC. It translates to CSARGSSEQYF. The chain uses TRBV20-1 and TRBJ2-7; no definite D call. Germline V gene data show CDR1 as DFQATT and CDR2 as SNEGSKA (reference sequence). The CDR3 is 11 amino acids. The V end was cut by 1 base, the J end by 6 bases, with 7 bases between.

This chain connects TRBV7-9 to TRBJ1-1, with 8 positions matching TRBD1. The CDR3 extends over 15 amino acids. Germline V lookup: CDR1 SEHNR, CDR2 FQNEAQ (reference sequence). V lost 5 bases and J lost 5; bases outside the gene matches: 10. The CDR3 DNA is TGTGCCAGCAGCCAACAGGGGGTGGAGGCAACTGAAGCTTTCTTT. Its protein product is CASSQQGVEATEAFF.

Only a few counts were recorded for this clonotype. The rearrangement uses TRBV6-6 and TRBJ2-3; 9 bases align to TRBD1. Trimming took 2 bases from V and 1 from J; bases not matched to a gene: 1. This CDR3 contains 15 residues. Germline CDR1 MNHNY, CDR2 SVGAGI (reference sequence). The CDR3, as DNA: TGTGCCAGCAGTTACACAGGGGGCCGCACAGATACGCAGTATTTT. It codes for CASSYTGGRTDTQYF.